This TCR beta chain came from a study of cytomegalovirus exposure and HLA in healthy donors (TCRdb year 2017). About the full investigation: In an earlier analysis of 587 of the donors, about 270 Gb of sequence data and 100 million or so unique TCR beta sequences from 150 million to 200 million T cells were reported. An early release that covered fewer than 750 HLA-typed donors contained about 290 gigabases of sequencing data and 80 million or so unique TCR sequences. Of the roughly 420 genotyped donors, 70% to 90% were placed in the genetic ancestry cluster associated with self-reported Caucasian donors. The aim of the study was to test whether cataloging public T cell receptors could identify signatures of past pathogen exposure. The study used immunosequencing to profile the T cell repertoires of around 600 subjects and linked those repertoires to cytomegalovirus serostatus. In addition to the first cohort of 500 to 850 subjects, a separate validation cohort of 120 different subjects was used. The study combined high-throughput TCR immunosequencing, statistical association of individual TCRs with disease status, and machine learning to predict cytomegalovirus infection status. A later analysis re-analyzed previously published TCR beta repertoires from approximately 670 donors and added high-resolution HLA genotyping to study TCR occurrence patterns. In the later analysis, no new phenotypic data were used to find candidate immune exposures; instead, reliance was placed on TCR beta sequences and their occurrence across donors. In an earlier analysis of 550 to 700 of the donors, high-throughput TCR beta sequencing was used to judge whether each TCR beta V gene segment behaved as functional or pseudogenic. Alongside the repertoire data, information on donor age, sex, ethnicity and CMV serostatus was compiled. In a later genetic analysis, genome-wide SNP genotypes for about 65% of the roughly 670 donors were used, and that subset was treated as a discovery cohort. Every discovery cohort repertoire had been produced on one sequencing platform. Both class I and class II loci were covered by HLA typing, at four-digit resolution. Typing coverage differed by locus: A, B, C, DRB1 and DQB1 were typed in roughly 620-630 donors, DQA1 in roughly 510, DPA1 in roughly 590, and DPB1 in approximately 450. Because of strong linkage in the cohort, 5 or 6 DR-DQ haplotypes were treated as single units for association and clustering. On average, about 240,000 unique TCR beta nucleotide sequences were sequenced per donor among 398 genotyped donors of the cohort, with 15% to 20% of those sequences being non-productive. Study-wide conclusions, independent of this receptor: It was suggested by the authors that the approach could potentially be generalized to other disease states and immunological phenotypes. An association between a missense DCLRE1C variant and V-gene and J-gene trimming of TCR beta chains was found in a later genetic analysis and replicated in an independent cohort. In the study, 150 to 200 TCR beta chains were listed as associated with cytomegalovirus. A further reported finding was that TCR beta sequences accurately predicted the HLA-A and HLA-B alleles for most subjects in the first cohort. In a later genetic analysis, fewer N-insertions in productive TCRs were reported among donors in an Asian-associated ancestry cluster than the approximately 670-donor mean. In a later analysis, the rate of TCR association differed among HLA loci, with DRB1 alleles having the most associated TCRs and HLA-C alleles having the fewest. Correlated functional status among segregating V segments might be attributable to linkage disequilibrium, but an unknown experimental factor could not be ruled out. In vitro tests confirmed that a few of the cytomegalovirus-associated TCR beta chains recognize cytomegalovirus antigens. An earlier analysis of 587 of the donors showed that most TCR beta V segments appeared in productive rearrangements either about 90% or about 30% of the time, which broadly matched IMGT annotations. Roughly uniform sequencing depth across donors was assumed in presence/absence analyses, although this assumption may not hold. Because the 87-base-pair reads could not distinguish some IMGT-functional V segments, including TRBV6-2 and TRBV6-3, those segments were excluded. A later analysis associated about 17,000 TCR beta sequences with specific HLA alleles at a false discovery rate of 0.05. In a later analysis, HLA-associated TCR beta chains were found to be more clonally expanded and to have lower generation probabilities than equally common non-associated chains. A later analysis found that most CMV-associated TCR beta chains appeared HLA-restricted, with HLA associations seemingly driven largely by CMV exposure. The earlier analysis of approximately 560 of the donors excluded around 17 rarely observed V segments, including chromosome 9 orphons, because counts were too low. A cluster of highly shared sequence variants was judged likely to represent a technical artifact of the sequencing pipeline. Because HLA typing was missing for some donors at each locus, association tests included only the typed subset. Strong co-occurrence of HLA alleles, especially DR and DQ, made assigning TCR associations to individual alleles difficult. Most TCR sequences were observed very rarely across donors, whereas some public TCRs were present in many individuals. Several of the top co-occurrence clusters appeared to be linked to parvovirus B19, influenza, CMV and Epstein-Barr virus, according to a later analysis. Immune exposure information for the cohort was limited to CMV serostatus. Cytomegalovirus status was reported to be diagnosed by the classifier with high specificity and sensitivity in both the original and validation cohorts. The cohort was sequenced for TCR beta chains only, and without alpha or paired-chain data the features that could be detected were limited.

Library prep was done by the immunoSEQ multiplex PCR assay. For the multiplex PCR, a mixture combining 60 forward primers for TCR Vbeta segments and 13 reverse primers for TCR Jbeta segments was used. The CDR3 region of rearranged TCR beta genes was amplified from genomic DNA with a multiplex PCR assay. The Illumina HiSeq System was used to sequence the amplified TCR beta libraries as 87-base-pair reads. On the authors' methods: In a later analysis, tens of millions of unique TCR beta chains were counted across the 500 to 850 repertoires, and roughly 9.9 million of these chains were shared by at least two donors. Raw reads were error-corrected and collapsed into unique sequences with a nearest-neighbor algorithm that merged closely related sequences to remove PCR and sequencing errors. To assign V, D and J gene segments, CDR3 sequences were aligned to IMGT reference sequences. For a sequence to be retained, a match of at least six nucleotides was required to both a V gene segment and a J gene segment. Rearrangements were called productive when the CDR3 lacked stop codons and stayed in frame with V and J; all others were non-productive. CDR3 was defined according to IMGT convention as the region running from the second conserved V-encoded cysteine to the conserved J-encoded phenylalanine. In an earlier analysis of 587 of the donors, sequences lacking an unambiguous match to a single V gene segment were excluded. An earlier analysis of a few hundred of the donors called V segments functional above 56.7% productive rearrangements and segregating when the between-donor standard deviation exceeded 5%. A statistical classification framework was built to diagnose cytomegalovirus status from the catalog of TCR beta chain sequences. In a later analysis, V and J genes were assigned by comparing TCR nucleotide sequences against IMGT/GENE-DB human TR gene sequences. The TCRdist pipeline was used in a later analysis to assign CDR3 sequences and most-parsimonious VDJ recombination scenarios. A later analysis defined each TCR beta chain by its CDR3 amino acid sequence plus V-gene family, and excluded reads lacking a unique V-gene family. As a way to deal with suspected cross-contamination and a sequencing artifact, a later analysis dropped roughly 600 nucleotide sequences that were highly shared and had low generation probability. In a later analysis, a clonal expansion index was calculated for each public chain from normalized within-repertoire ranks of inferred template counts. In a later analysis, generation probabilities were computed with a VDJ recombination model fitted to out-of-frame rearrangements, and the resulting probabilities were checked against IGoR. In a later analysis, hypergeometric tests were used to score TCR-TCR, TCR-HLA and TCR-CMV co-occurrence, with a repertoire-size bias correction applied to TCR pairs. To estimate false discovery rates, a later analysis permuted the HLA or CMV assignments 20 times. In a later analysis, co-occurring TCRs were grouped with DBSCAN, and TCRdist sequence similarity was added when clustering was performed within HLA-allele-positive subsets. Repertoires with fewer than 30,000 or more than 120,000 public chains were left out of co-occurrence clustering, as were a handful of repertoires with anomalous nucleotide sharing. TCRdb provides this immuneACCESS table in a form limited to in-frame rearrangements. Some clones are lacking; in checked studies, under half of them reflect an unresolved V gene, and why the rest are absent is not known. Clonal size and the V and J genes are those of that table, whereas D and trimming came from the DNA. The sample table records about 180,000 clones; roughly 82% of these occur just once. Under 0.6% of the sample is held by the ten biggest clonotypes.

Trimming accounts for 6 bases at V and 4 bases at J, while the number of junction bases matched to no gene is 11. As encoded in the germline V gene, CDR1 is MDHEN while CDR2 is SYDVKM. Counted from cysteine to phenylalanine, this CDR3 has 15 amino acids. CDR3 DNA only is kept here, 45 bases in frame from base 1. A note on this clone: The antigen it recognizes is unknown. There are no base qualities to consult, and no much larger clone falls within one base.

The cohort consisted of some 730 healthy bone marrow donors. At the time of sampling, all cohort members were nominally healthy, though unrecorded immune exposures were likely present. The donor tested CMV seronegative and was one of the 352 seronegative cohort members. A peripheral blood sample was collected from each donor, and TCR beta sequencing was performed on peripheral blood mononuclear cells. Genomic DNA was extracted from the blood cell samples with the Qiagen DNeasy Blood Extraction Kit. This receptor chain uses TRBV28 and TRBJ1-1; 7 bases in the junction line up with TRBD1. The source is a woman in her forties or fifties in good health and CMV-seronegative. Sequenced input: PBMCs. The CDR3 region reads CASSTQTGTVTEAFF. The DNA reads as follows: TGTGCCAGCAGCACACAGACAGGGACGGTCACTGAAGCTTTCTTT.